Following are 5 T cell receptor beta chains from one sample sequenced in a study of blood T cell repertoires in COVID-19. The protocol was immunoSEQ multiplex PCR, while the TCRdb copy is restricted to in-frame clones and leaves out a portion. Among roughly 410,000 clones, around 92% were seen once, and the ten largest hold more than 0.95%. Sequencing was carried out using peripheral blood. Receptor source: a man aged 40-49 years with acute or convalescent COVID-19.

This clone was seen a single time. The chain employs TRBV19 and TRBJ2-1; 10 nucleotides agree with TRBD2. With V trimmed by 7 bases and J by 5 bases, 14 bases remained unmatched. The CDR3 has 17 residues. CDR1 and CDR2 (germline): LNHDA, SQIVND (reference sequence). The CDR3 nucleotides are TGTGCCAGTAAGTTGGTACTAGCGGGATCCCCACACAATGAGCAGTTCTTC. Translation gives CASKLVLAGSPHNEQFF.

This clone was recorded once. The V gene is TRBV2, the J gene TRBJ1-2, with 10 nucleotides matching TRBD1. With V trimmed by 6 bases and J by 4 bases, 14 bases remained unmatched. The CDR3 consists of 17 residues. The germline CDR1 and CDR2 sequences are SNHLY and FYNNEI. In nucleotides, the CDR3 is TGTGCCAGCAGCCATGGGACAGGGGAAGTCATTTTCTATGGCTACACCTTC. This sequence encodes CASSHGTGEVIFYGYTF.

Details on this clone: The same CDR3 can be traced to other DNA sequences in this sample. The chain has TRBV30 and TRBJ1-1, with D hard to call. Trimming left V 0 bases short and J 5 bases short, with 10 bases between. The CDR3 is 13 residues long. CDR1 and CDR2 from the germline V gene are GTSNPN and SVGIG (reference sequence). The CDR3 is CAWSVQTGTEAFF. CDR3 DNA: TGTGCCTGGAGTGTTCAAACGGGGACTGAAGCTTTCTTT.

This sequence joins TRBV30 and TRBJ1-1, with a tentative D call TRBD1 (5 bases). CDR3 length: 13 residues. V was trimmed by 5 bases and J by 7 bases, leaving 17 bases between them. Looked up from germline, CDR1 is GTSNPN and CDR2 is SVGIG (reference sequence). In nucleotides, the CDR3 is TGTGCCTGGGGGCTGACAGTAGCTTATGAAGCTTTCTTT. Amino acids: CAWGLTVAYEAFF.

This chain joins TRBV5-4 and TRBJ1-2; 7 bases line up with TRBD1. The CDR3 is 14 amino acids. V lost 4 bases to trimming and J lost 8 bases; unmatched junction nucleotides: 11. Germline V gives CDR1 SGHNT, CDR2 YYREEE (reference sequence). The CDR3 nucleotides are TGTGCCAGCAGCCCCACCAGGGGGGAGGACGGCTACACCTTC. It encodes CASSPTRGEDGYTF. The whole variable domain, remainder taken from reference TRBV5-4 and TRBJ1-2, is ETGVTQSPTHLIKTRGQQVTLRCSSQSGHNTVSWYQQALGQGPQFIFQYYREEENGRGNFPPRFSGLQFPNYSSELNVNALELDDSALYLCASSPTRGEDGYTFGSGTRLTVV.